This T cell receptor beta chain was observed in a study of cytomegalovirus exposure and HLA in healthy donors. Broader study findings: When a later analysis was performed, an Asian-associated ancestry cluster reportedly had fewer N-insertions than the approximately 690-donor mean. For cytomegalovirus status, the classifier reportedly gave diagnoses with high specificity and sensitivity.

The PCR made use of 60 Vbeta and 13 Jbeta primers. Sequenced by immunoSEQ multiplex PCR; TCRdb stores in-frame clones only, minus some. Among some 150,000 clones, approximately 80% were seen once, and the ten largest hold 3.7%. CDR1 SGHVS and CDR2 FNYEAQ come from the germline V gene. The CDR3 is 11 amino acids. V was shortened by 5 bases and J by 6 bases, with 8 bases between the two germline ends. Concerning this clone: Its specificity is unknown.

Donors likely had unrecorded immune exposures despite being nominally healthy when sampled. The receptor was derived from a man under 40 in good health and CMV-seropositive. The chain combines TRBV7-6 with TRBJ2-7, with a possible D match to TRBD1 (6 bases). Material: PBMCs. The CDR3 reads CASSLTGEQYF. DNA for the CDR3: TGTGCCAGCAGCCTGACAGGCGAGCAGTACTTC.